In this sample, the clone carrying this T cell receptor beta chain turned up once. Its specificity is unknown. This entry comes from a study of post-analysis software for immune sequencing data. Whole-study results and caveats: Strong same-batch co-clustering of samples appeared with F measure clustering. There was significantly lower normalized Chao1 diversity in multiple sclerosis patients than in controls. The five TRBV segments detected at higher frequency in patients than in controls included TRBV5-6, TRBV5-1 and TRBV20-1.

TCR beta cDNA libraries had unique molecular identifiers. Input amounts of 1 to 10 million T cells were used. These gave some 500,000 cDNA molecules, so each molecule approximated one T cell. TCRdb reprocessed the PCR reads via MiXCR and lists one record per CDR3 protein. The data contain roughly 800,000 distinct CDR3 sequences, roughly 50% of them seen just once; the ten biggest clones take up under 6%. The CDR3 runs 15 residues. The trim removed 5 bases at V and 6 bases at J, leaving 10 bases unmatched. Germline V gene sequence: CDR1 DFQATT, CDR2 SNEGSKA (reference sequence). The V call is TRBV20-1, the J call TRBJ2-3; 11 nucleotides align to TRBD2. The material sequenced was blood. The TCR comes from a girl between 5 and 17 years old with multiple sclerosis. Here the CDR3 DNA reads TGCAGTGCTCCTGATAGCGGGGGGGGCGGGGATACGCAGTATTTT. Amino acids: CSAPDSGGGGDTQYF.